This T cell receptor beta chain was obtained from a study of T cell changes during pregnancy in multiple sclerosis (dated 2019 in TCRdb). For the wider study: The study examined how the T cell repertoire changed over the course of pregnancy in women with multiple sclerosis.

This clone has only one observation. What this receptor recognizes is not known. Base qualities are not at hand, and no much larger clone is one base apart. Libraries were prepared through the immunoSEQ multiplex PCR assay. TCRdb re-hosts the immuneACCESS table, in-frame sequences only. Its copies lack some clones; in the studies checked, an unresolved V gene accounts for under half of them, and the cause for the rest is not known. For this sample there are roughly 57,000 clones; 89% appear just once. Roughly 2.7% of the sample is in the top ten clones. CDR1 SGHVS and CDR2 FQNEAQ were looked up in the germline V gene. The CDR3 spans 14 residues, from the cysteine through the phenylalanine. Only CDR3 DNA is held: 42 bases, read in frame from base 1. V drops 3 bases and J drops 13 bases, leaving 19 bases in between.

The receptor was isolated from a female donor with multiple sclerosis, enrolled in a pregnancy study. Sequenced material: peripheral blood, taken in the first trimester of pregnancy. The chain employs TRBV7-8 and TRBJ2-1; 6 matching bases give a weak D call of TRBD2. For the CDR3, the sequence is CASSLRTGESVQFF. The DNA reads TGTGCCAGCAGCTTGAGGACGGGAGAATCCGTTCAGTTCTTC.